Listed below are T cell receptor beta chains from one sample, sequenced in a study of T-cell memory formation after mild COVID-19. MiXCR, run by TCRdb on the 5' RACE reads, gives a single entry per CDR3 protein. The sample consists of hundreds of thousands of distinct CDR3 sequences, approximately 23% of them appearing once. The sample was PBMCs or a T cell subset sorted from them (not recorded which). These receptors all stem from an adult woman who had mild COVID-19 (a few samples of this study predate the infection). Cell type and time point are not known. The CDR3 runs from the conserved cysteine through the conserved F or W. D genes are given only for firm matches. The size of a clone is reported for some rows only, either as once, few or many, or as a class for expanded clones.

D: NA; J: TRBJ1-5; size: few; V: TRBV9; CDR3: CASSVATTPTSNQPQHF; DNA: TGTGCCAGCAGCGTAGCTACGACACCGACCTCCAATCAGCCCCAGCATTTT
D: TRBD2; J: TRBJ2-3; size: NA; V: TRBV20-1; CDR3: CSARDLSGGDLF; DNA: TGCAGTGCTAGAGATCTTAGCGGGGGGGATCTATTT
D: TRBD2; J: TRBJ2-7; size: many; V: TRBV5-6; CDR3: CASSSQSGSGEQYF; DNA: TGTGCCAGCAGCTCCCAAAGCGGGAGTGGCGAGCAGTACTTC
D: NA; J: TRBJ1-4; size: NA; V: TRBV12-3/TRBV12-4; CDR3: CASSSTPSRATNEKLFF; DNA: TGTGCCAGCAGTTCCACTCCTTCACGGGCAACTAATGAAAAACTGTTTTTT
D: NA; J: TRBJ1-1; size: few; V: TRBV30; CDR3: CAWIPSGLLNTEAFF; DNA: TGTGCCTGGATCCCCTCGGGACTGCTGAACACTGAAGCTTTCTTT
D: TRBD1; J: TRBJ2-1; size: NA; V: TRBV7-9; CDR3: CASSLEAGTGSLNEQFF; DNA: TGTGCCAGCAGCTTAGAGGCGGGGACAGGATCCCTCAATGAGCAGTTCTTC
D: TRBD2; J: TRBJ2-1; size: NA; V: TRBV7-9; CDR3: CASSLTSRLGNEQFF; DNA: TGTGCCAGCAGCTTGACTAGCCGTCTGGGCAATGAGCAGTTCTTC
D: TRBD1; J: TRBJ1-4; size: once; V: TRBV5-1; CDR3: CASSPGQEHEKLFF; DNA: TGCGCCAGCAGCCCGGGACAGGAACATGAAAAACTGTTTTTT
D: NA; J: TRBJ1-2; size: many; V: TRBV25-1; CDR3: CASSEYSAGNYGYTF; DNA: TGTGCCAGCAGTGAATATTCGGCAGGGAATTATGGCTACACCTTC
D: NA; J: TRBJ1-5; size: few; V: TRBV5-1; CDR3: CASSFGTDSNQPQHF; DNA: TGCGCCAGCAGCTTTGGGACGGATAGCAATCAGCCCCAGCATTTT
D: TRBD1; J: TRBJ2-2; size: few; V: TRBV5-1; CDR3: CASSLGGTGNPGELFF; DNA: TGCGCCAGCAGCTTGGGAGGGACAGGGAATCCCGGGGAGCTGTTTTTT
D: TRBD2; J: TRBJ2-4; size: NA; V: TRBV28; CDR3: CASIDPSGGESKNIQYF; DNA: TGTGCCAGCATCGACCCTAGCGGGGGGGAGAGCAAAAACATTCAGTACTTC
D: NA; J: TRBJ2-1; size: few; V: TRBV3-1; CDR3: CASSQASGISYNEQFF; DNA: TGTGCCAGCAGCCAAGCGTCCGGGATCTCCTACAATGAGCAGTTCTTC
D: NA; J: TRBJ2-7; size: few; V: TRBV11-2; CDR3: CASSLSPGIEEQYF; DNA: TGTGCCAGCAGCTTAAGCCCGGGGATCGAGGAGCAGTACTTC
D: TRBD1; J: TRBJ2-3; size: few; V: TRBV12-3/TRBV12-4; CDR3: CASSSGQGRPTQYF; DNA: TGTGCCAGCAGTTCGGGACAGGGACGCCCTACGCAGTATTTT
D: TRBD2; J: TRBJ2-7; size: NA; V: TRBV7-9; CDR3: CASSPGRPYEQYF; DNA: TGTGCCAGCAGCCCCGGGAGGCCCTACGAGCAGTACTTC
D: NA; J: TRBJ1-1; size: NA; V: TRBV7-8; CDR3: CASSLAGGAHAEAFF; DNA: TGTGCCAGCAGCTTAGCTGGAGGGGCCCACGCTGAAGCTTTCTTT
D: NA; J: TRBJ2-1; size: NA; V: TRBV5-4; CDR3: CASSLAGAGIYNEQFF; DNA: TGTGCCAGCAGCTTGGCCGGGGCGGGGATCTACAATGAGCAGTTCTTC
D: NA; J: TRBJ2-5; size: NA; V: TRBV3-1; CDR3: CASSLTSYQETQYF; DNA: TGTGCCAGCAGCCTGACATCGTACCAAGAGACCCAGTACTTC
D: NA; J: TRBJ2-3; size: NA; V: TRBV20-1; CDR3: CSARAGGRDRTDTQYF; DNA: TGCAGTGCTAGAGCCGGGGGGCGAGATCGGACAGATACGCAGTATTTT
D: TRBD1; J: TRBJ2-2; size: few; V: TRBV7-2; CDR3: CASSLRDRGPPRKLFF; DNA: TGTGCCAGCAGCTTAAGGGACAGGGGGCCCCCCAGGAAGCTGTTTTTT
D: TRBD2; J: TRBJ2-4; size: NA; V: TRBV20-1; CDR3: CSARAGTSTYF; DNA: TGCAGTGCTAGAGCCGGGACTAGCACGTACTTC
D: NA; J: TRBJ2-7; size: NA; V: TRBV4-1; CDR3: CASSQEGSHSYEQYF; DNA: TGCGCCAGCAGCCAAGAGGGCAGCCACTCCTACGAGCAGTACTTC
D: TRBD1; J: TRBJ1-1; size: NA; V: TRBV7-9; CDR3: CASSRRTGGNTEAFF; DNA: TGTGCCAGCAGCCGCCGCACAGGGGGCAACACTGAAGCTTTCTTT
D: NA; J: TRBJ2-2; size: many; V: TRBV6-2/TRBV6-3; CDR3: CASSGFGGELFF; DNA: TGTGCCAGCAGTGGGTTTGGCGGGGAGCTGTTTTTT